One and the same sample provided the 9 T cell receptor beta chains below, sequenced in a study of cytomegalovirus exposure and HLA in healthy donors. The PCR was carried out with 60 Vbeta primers and 13 Jbeta primers. Measured with immunoSEQ multiplex PCR; TCRdb has only the in-frame clones, and not every one. Among about 75,000 clones listed, roughly 88% were seen once. The sequenced sample was PBMCs. The receptors were sampled from a man aged 70 or older in good health and CMV-seropositive.

V and J are TRBV28 and TRBJ2-7, with 8 bases aligning to TRBD2. Germline V gives CDR1 MDHEN, CDR2 SYDVKM. The CDR3 contains 15 residues. V dropped 5 bases and J dropped 5; count of bases not matched to a gene: 11. The CDR3 DNA sequence: TGTGCCAGCAGTCCCACCGGGACTAGGGGGAACGAGCAGTACTTC. This gives the protein CASSPTGTRGNEQYF.

This chain uses TRBV28 with TRBJ1-2; D might be TRBD1 (5 bases). The CDR3 runs to 14 residues. V dropped 2 bases and J dropped 7 bases, with 14 bases sitting between them. The germline V gene has CDR1 MDHEN and CDR2 SYDVKM. The CDR3 sequence is CASSLVGTRGGYTF. The DNA for the CDR3 is TGTGCCAGCAGTTTAGTGGGGACTCGGGGTGGCTACACCTTC.

This clone has just one count. The J gene is TRBJ1-5, the V gene TRBV6-1, with D maybe TRBD1 (5 bases). CDR1 and CDR2 from the germline V gene are MNHNS and SASEGT. This CDR3 region has 15 residues. Deletions cut 2 bases from V and 7 bases from J, with 15 bases between. CDR3 protein: CASSEMTRAQQPQHF. The CDR3 region has the DNA TGTGCCAGCAGTGAAATGACCAGGGCACAACAGCCCCAGCATTTT.

V usage is TRBV7-2 and J usage is TRBJ2-5; a possible D gene is TRBD2 (5 bases). V was cut by 2 bases and J by 9 bases, with 19 bases left in between. This CDR3 is built from 15 residues. Germline CDR1 SGHTA, CDR2 FQGNSA. The CDR3 bases are TGTGCCAGCAGCTTAAGCGAGGTGGGGAGTCCCCCCCAGTACTTC. This codes for CASSLSEVGSPPQYF.

The gene calls are TRBV7-2 and TRBJ2-2; no definite D call. CDR3 length: 12 amino acids. Trimming removed 3 bases from V and 7 bases from J, with 6 bases in between. CDR1 and CDR2 (germline): SGHTA, FQGNSA. The CDR3: CASSFGGGELFF. The CDR3 DNA is TGTGCCAGCAGCTTCGGTGGCGGGGAGCTGTTTTTT. The full variable domain, completed using reference TRBV7-2 and TRBJ2-2, is GAGVSQSPSNKVTEKGKDVELRCDPISGHTALYWYRQSLGQGLEFLIYFQGNSAPDKSGLPSDRFSAERTGGSVSTLTIQRTQQEDSAVYLCASSFGGGELFFGEGSRLTVL.

The chain links TRBV10-3 to TRBJ2-7; maybe TRBD2 (6 bases). CDR3 length: 12 amino acids. The V end lost 4 bases, the J end lost 7 bases, and 11 bases lay between the germline ends. Germline assignment: CDR1 ENHRY and CDR2 SYGVKD. CDR3 region: CAISGRDWEQYF. DNA for the CDR3: TGTGCCATCAGTGGACGGGACTGGGAGCAGTACTTC.

The rearrangement uses TRBV10-3 and TRBJ1-2, with 8 bases aligning to TRBD1. The trim removed 5 bases at V and 0 bases at J, leaving 5 bases unmatched. Per germline, CDR1 ENHRY and CDR2 SYGVKD. CDR3 size: 15 residues. The CDR3 reads CAISRQGSANYGYTF. The CDR3 DNA reads TGTGCCATCAGTCGACAGGGGTCGGCTAACTATGGCTACACCTTC.

The sample holds a few counts of this clone. V and J are TRBV28 and TRBJ1-4; the D is unclear. V dropped 3 bases and J dropped 4 bases, with 9 bases sitting between them. Germline assignment: CDR1 MDHEN and CDR2 SYDVKM. CDR3 length: 14 amino acids. CDR3 in amino acids: CASSFWSVNEKLFF. CDR3 DNA sequence: TGTGCCAGCAGTTTTTGGTCAGTTAATGAAAAACTGTTTTTT.

V and J are TRBV11-2 and TRBJ2-5; D may be TRBD1 (5 bases). The CDR3 has 14 amino acids. Looked up from germline, CDR1 is SGHAT and CDR2 is FQNNGV. V was clipped by 3 bases and J by 1 base, with 9 bases between them. CDR3 amino acids: CASSFGAVQETQYF. DNA of the CDR3: TGTGCCAGCAGCTTTGGGGCAGTCCAAGAGACCCAGTACTTC.